This is a list of T cell receptor beta chains from one sample in a study of T-cell memory formation after mild COVID-19. TCRdb analysed the 5' RACE reads with MiXCR anew, one entry per CDR3 protein. The sample contains about 280,000 distinct CDR3 sequences, 7% to 10% of which appear only once. Material: PBMCs or a T cell subset sorted from them (not recorded which). These receptors originate from a man aged 18 to 35 who had mild COVID-19 (a few samples of this study predate the infection). Cell type and time point are not known. The CDR3 runs from the conserved cysteine through the conserved F or W.

V	J	CDR3
TRBV6-6	TRBJ1-6	CASRGGTGSSYNSPLHF
TRBV6-5	TRBJ1-1	CASGLGRRNTEAFF
TRBV29-1	TRBJ2-3	CSVAPGGADTQYF
TRBV7-8	TRBJ2-2	CASSPIRRGRSGELFF
TRBV6-5	TRBJ1-2	CASSPGGRYYGYTF
TRBV7-9	TRBJ1-4	CASSSQGPYEKLFF
TRBV7-9	TRBJ2-7	CASSLGTINEQYF
TRBV7-2	TRBJ2-5	CASSEGPARETQYF
TRBV5-1	TRBJ2-1	CASSPRQAGSSYNEQFF
TRBV10-3	TRBJ1-5	CAISVREGQPQHF
TRBV6-5	TRBJ1-2	CASSYFGSLRYGYTF
TRBV20-1	TRBJ1-1	CRAGTGGMGTEAFF
TRBV25-1	TRBJ2-1	CASSQSSGGAVNEQFF
TRBV4-3	TRBJ2-3	CASSQDPLAGGTDTQYF
TRBV7-6	TRBJ1-1	CASSLARSGNTEAFF
TRBV7-8	TRBJ2-5	CASSLVPDSQTQYF
TRBV6-5	TRBJ2-1	CASTTGPSSYNEQFF
TRBV7-3	TRBJ1-1	CASSLHGNTEAFF
TRBV7-2	TRBJ1-3	CASSSRDTSGNTIYF
TRBV3-1	TRBJ2-7	CASSLSGTLASEQYF
TRBV7-6	TRBJ1-6	CASSLAQGASPLHF
TRBV6-5	TRBJ1-3	CASSDGTGSGNTIYF
TRBV5-1	TRBJ2-3	CASSRKALQGGGTQYF
TRBV5-4	TRBJ2-7	CASRHGEQYF
TRBV7-2	TRBJ2-1	CASSIPVYNEQFF
TRBV6-5	TRBJ1-1	CASSYLPVNTEAFF
TRBV7-3	TRBJ2-1	CASAGTPNNEQFF
TRBV4-3	TRBJ2-4	CASSQARTGGWSKNIQYF
TRBV24-1	TRBJ2-6	CATSDLLLKDRGQGGANVLTF
TRBV6-5	TRBJ2-1	CASTLQPGGYNEQFF
TRBV2	TRBJ1-1	CASIENTEAFF
TRBV12-3/TRBV12-4	TRBJ2-5	CASSEARALYF
TRBV9	TRBJ1-2	CASSDNYGYTF
TRBV6-5	TRBJ1-2	CASSFGTVPYGYTF
TRBV6-6	TRBJ1-6	CASSSLGAGTGLSPLHF
TRBV12-3/TRBV12-4	TRBJ2-1	CASSPGQGAYEQFF
TRBV20-1	TRBJ2-5	CSARAGGNQETQYF
TRBV7-9	TRBJ2-3	CASSSSGGLTDTQYF
TRBV25-1	TRBJ2-3	CASIAGNPADTQYF
TRBV7-2	TRBJ2-1	CASSLDPAGGPLNEQFF
TRBV6-2/TRBV6-3	TRBJ1-2	CASSYRTGEGYTF
TRBV3-1	TRBJ2-3	CASSHRTDTQYF
TRBV6-2/TRBV6-3	TRBJ1-2	CASLPFTGQLYGYTF
TRBV20-1	TRBJ2-1	CSARAYSYNEQFF
TRBV19	TRBJ1-1	CASSAQGTGIPEAFF
TRBV2	TRBJ2-5	CASSEVGGATRSAQYF
TRBV20-1	TRBJ1-4	CSAQGQGGEKLFF
TRBV5-1	TRBJ2-3	CASSPGSLYDTQYF
TRBV2	TRBJ2-1	CASSEAPPGASFAAQFF
TRBV7-2	TRBJ2-3	CASSLAPLAGTDTQYF
TRBV4-1	TRBJ2-1	CASSQDGNNEQFF
TRBV6-6	TRBJ1-5	CASSRAVTADQPQHF
TRBV27	TRBJ2-1	CASSLGGGFYNEQFF